This is a list of T cell receptor beta chains from one sample in a study of T cell repertoires in cytomegalovirus infection. In TCRdb, the reads were re-called with MiXCR into one record per CDR3 protein. This table holds about 310,000 distinct CDR3 sequences, 17% found once. Sequenced sample: PBMCs. The receptors shown here come from a human donor in good health (CMV status not recorded). Some clones in this sample may be carry-over from other donors' samples. CDR3s include the opening cysteine and the closing phenylalanine or tryptophan. D genes are given only for firm matches. Clone size is stated in some rows and not others, as once, few, many or a class when expanded.

CDR3 protein: CASSLDRGSQHF; CDR3 DNA: TGTGCCAGCAGCTTAGATCGAGGATCCCAGCATTTT; J gene: TRBJ1-5; clone size: NA; D gene: NA; V gene: TRBV11-2
CDR3 protein: CASSLGQNTQYF; CDR3 DNA: TGTGCCAGCAGTCTAGGGCAAAATACGCAGTATTTT; J gene: TRBJ2-3; clone size: NA; D gene: NA; V gene: TRBV28
CDR3 protein: CASSFYGRRGDTEAFF; CDR3 DNA: TGTGCCAGCAGCTTTTACGGACGCCGAGGGGACACTGAAGCTTTCTTT; J gene: TRBJ1-1; clone size: many; D gene: NA; V gene: TRBV7-9
CDR3 protein: CASSPGGGTEAFF; CDR3 DNA: TGTGCCAGCAGCCCGGGGGGGGGCACTGAAGCTTTCTTT; J gene: TRBJ1-1; clone size: many; D gene: NA; V gene: TRBV7-2
CDR3 protein: CASSLSGGSNYGYTF; CDR3 DNA: TGCGCCAGCAGCTTGTCCGGCGGTTCGAACTATGGCTACACCTTC; J gene: TRBJ1-2; clone size: few; D gene: NA; V gene: TRBV5-1
CDR3 protein: CASSHGWGGNQPQHF; CDR3 DNA: TGCGCCAGCAGCCATGGGTGGGGGGGCAATCAGCCCCAGCATTTT; J gene: TRBJ1-5; clone size: many; D gene: NA; V gene: TRBV4-1
CDR3 protein: CGSSSRTGEGTQYF; CDR3 DNA: TGTGGCAGCAGCTCTCGGACCGGGGAGGGGACCCAGTACTTC; J gene: TRBJ2-5; clone size: NA; D gene: TRBD2; V gene: TRBV11-1
CDR3 protein: CASSLRTAFSYNEQFF; CDR3 DNA: TGTGCCAGCAGTTTAAGGACGGCTTTCTCCTACAATGAGCAGTTCTTC; J gene: TRBJ2-1; clone size: few; D gene: NA; V gene: TRBV27
CDR3 protein: CASSASGGPDTQYF; CDR3 DNA: TGTGCCAGCAGTGCTAGCGGGGGGCCAGATACGCAGTATTTT; J gene: TRBJ2-3; clone size: NA; D gene: TRBD2; V gene: TRBV12-3/TRBV12-4
CDR3 protein: CASSPRQEDGYTF; CDR3 DNA: TGTGCCAGCTCACCCCGGCAGGAGGATGGCTACACCTTC; J gene: TRBJ1-2; clone size: once; D gene: NA; V gene: TRBV18
CDR3 protein: CASSSRQGHYGYTF; CDR3 DNA: TGTGCCAGCAGCTCTCGACAGGGGCACTATGGCTACACCTTC; J gene: TRBJ1-2; clone size: NA; D gene: TRBD1; V gene: TRBV13
CDR3 protein: CASSEYRVWGTGELFF; CDR3 DNA: TGTGCCAGCAGTGAATACCGGGTTTGGGGCACCGGGGAGCTGTTTTTT; J gene: TRBJ2-2; clone size: NA; D gene: NA; V gene: TRBV25-1
CDR3 protein: CASSYGENYSNQPQHF; CDR3 DNA: TGTGCCAGCAGTTACGGGGAGAATTATAGCAATCAGCCCCAGCATTTT; J gene: TRBJ1-5; clone size: few; D gene: NA; V gene: TRBV6-6
CDR3 protein: CSASLSRGEQYF; CDR3 DNA: TGCAGTGCTAGTCTTTCCAGGGGCGAGCAGTACTTC; J gene: TRBJ2-7; clone size: NA; D gene: NA; V gene: TRBV20-1
CDR3 protein: CASSTTTGLSPINTEAFF; CDR3 DNA: TGTGCCAGCAGCACAACCACAGGACTCTCCCCCATAAACACTGAAGCTTTCTTT; J gene: TRBJ1-1; clone size: few; D gene: NA; V gene: TRBV5-7
CDR3 protein: CASSEIEDTGELFF; CDR3 DNA: TGTGCCAGCAGCGAAATAGAAGACACCGGGGAGCTGTTTTTT; J gene: TRBJ2-2; clone size: NA; D gene: NA; V gene: TRBV2
CDR3 protein: CASSEQGGAYEQYF; CDR3 DNA: TGTGCCAGCAGCGAACAGGGGGGCGCCTACGAGCAGTACTTC; J gene: TRBJ2-7; clone size: NA; D gene: TRBD1; V gene: TRBV27
CDR3 protein: CASTEGQGRTEAFF; CDR3 DNA: TGTGCCAGCACCGAAGGACAGGGAAGGACTGAAGCTTTCTTT; J gene: TRBJ1-1; clone size: NA; D gene: TRBD1; V gene: TRBV6-5
CDR3 protein: CASSVGPRETQYF; CDR3 DNA: TGTGCCAGCAGCGTTGGCCCGCGAGAGACCCAGTACTTC; J gene: TRBJ2-5; clone size: many; D gene: NA; V gene: TRBV7-6
CDR3 protein: CASTKRPGGRDEQFF; CDR3 DNA: TGCGCCAGCACCAAACGCCCGGGGGGTAGGGATGAGCAGTTCTTC; J gene: TRBJ2-1; clone size: NA; D gene: TRBD2; V gene: TRBV5-1
CDR3 protein: CASSPDRGEAYGYTF; CDR3 DNA: TGTGCCAGCAGCCCAGACAGGGGGGAGGCCTATGGCTACACCTTC; J gene: TRBJ1-2; clone size: many; D gene: TRBD1; V gene: TRBV7-2
CDR3 protein: CASSLSQGATNTGELFF; CDR3 DNA: TGTGCCAGCAGCTTATCACAGGGGGCCACGAACACCGGGGAGCTGTTTTTT; J gene: TRBJ2-2; clone size: many; D gene: TRBD1; V gene: TRBV7-8
CDR3 protein: CASSNGVRNQPQHF; CDR3 DNA: TGTGCCAGCAGCAACGGGGTACGCAATCAGCCCCAGCATTTT; J gene: TRBJ1-5; clone size: many; D gene: NA; V gene: TRBV7-6
CDR3 protein: CSVVKDRGVFGYTF; CDR3 DNA: TGCAGCGTTGTCAAGGACAGGGGAGTATTTGGCTACACCTTC; J gene: TRBJ1-2; clone size: few; D gene: TRBD1; V gene: TRBV29-1
CDR3 protein: CASSSFRGPGGYTF; CDR3 DNA: TGTGCCAGCAGTTCGTTTCGGGGTCCCGGGGGCTACACCTTC; J gene: TRBJ1-2; clone size: NA; D gene: NA; V gene: TRBV28
CDR3 protein: CASSYTETGELFF; CDR3 DNA: TGTGCCAGCAGTTATACAGAGACCGGGGAGCTGTTTTTT; J gene: TRBJ2-2; clone size: NA; D gene: NA; V gene: TRBV2
CDR3 protein: CASSEDSRGETQYF; CDR3 DNA: TGTGCCAGCAGTGAAGACTCTAGAGGAGAGACCCAGTACTTC; J gene: TRBJ2-5; clone size: NA; D gene: NA; V gene: TRBV2
CDR3 protein: CASSGTRGDETQYF; CDR3 DNA: TGTGCCAGCAGCGGGACCCGAGGGGATGAGACCCAGTACTTC; J gene: TRBJ2-5; clone size: NA; D gene: NA; V gene: TRBV9
CDR3 protein: CATHDRVQPQHF; CDR3 DNA: TGTGCCACCCATGACAGGGTTCAGCCCCAGCATTTT; J gene: TRBJ1-5; clone size: few; D gene: TRBD1; V gene: TRBV28
CDR3 protein: CASSSGTGLNQPQHF; CDR3 DNA: TGTGCCAGCAGCTCCGGGACAGGCCTAAATCAGCCCCAGCATTTT; J gene: TRBJ1-5; clone size: many; D gene: TRBD1; V gene: TRBV6-1
CDR3 protein: CAISESDTEAFF; CDR3 DNA: TGTGCCATCAGTGAGTCCGACACTGAAGCTTTCTTT; J gene: TRBJ1-1; clone size: few; D gene: NA; V gene: TRBV10-3
CDR3 protein: CATPLGGVHNQPQHF; CDR3 DNA: TGTGCCACCCCCCTGGGGGGAGTACACAATCAGCCCCAGCATTTT; J gene: TRBJ1-5; clone size: many; D gene: NA; V gene: TRBV19
CDR3 protein: CASTHTSAQPQHF; CDR3 DNA: TGTGCCAGCACCCACACATCGGCTCAGCCCCAGCATTTT; J gene: TRBJ1-5; clone size: many; D gene: NA; V gene: TRBV7-9
CDR3 protein: CASRTSRGGELFF; CDR3 DNA: TGTGCCAGCAGGACCTCCCGGGGCGGGGAGCTGTTTTTT; J gene: TRBJ2-2; clone size: NA; D gene: NA; V gene: TRBV6-6
CDR3 protein: CASGLTGSYNEQFF; CDR3 DNA: TGTGCTAGTGGTTTGACGGGGAGCTACAATGAGCAGTTCTTC; J gene: TRBJ2-1; clone size: NA; D gene: NA; V gene: TRBV12-5